Presented here are 21 T cell receptor beta chains from one specimen sequenced in a study of glioma-infiltrating T cells after dendritic cell vaccination. TCRdb's copy holds only in-frame clones and misses some; the assay was immunoSEQ multiplex PCR. The sample has 90,000 to 140,000 clones; roughly 89% are singletons. Sample time point: after dendritic cell vaccination, including at tumor progression/relapse. Here the sequenced sample was blood, taken after dendritic cell vaccination. These receptors were taken from a human donor with glioblastoma.

The rearrangement links TRBV27 to TRBJ2-3; 8 bases agree with TRBD2. Germline V lookup: CDR1 MNHEY, CDR2 SMNVEV (reference sequence). V lost 5 bases and J lost 0; bases outside the gene matches: 7. CDR3 length: 16 residues. CDR3 nucleotide sequence: TGTGCCAGCAGTCTTACAGCGGGAGCTAGCACAGATACGCAGTATTTT. This sequence encodes CASSLTAGASTDTQYF.

The chain couples TRBV4-1 to TRBJ1-5, with 7 bases matching TRBD1. The J segment lost 0 bases and the V segment lost 4 bases, leaving 18 bases of the junction unmatched. There are 20 residues in the CDR3. CDR1 is MGHRA, CDR2 YSYEKL, per germline. DNA for the CDR3: TGCGCCAGCAGCCGCTATGGACAGGCCCCGGGGTCTTATAGCAATCAGCCCCAGCATTTT. Translating it yields CASSRYGQAPGSYSNQPQHF.

The V gene is TRBV27, the J gene TRBJ2-3; weak D call: TRBD2 (5 bases). The germline V gene encodes CDR1 MNHEY and CDR2 SMNVEV (reference sequence). The V end was cut by 6 bases, the J end by 1 base, with 14 bases between. This CDR3 region has 15 residues. The CDR3 region has the DNA TGTGCCAGCAGATCACTTCCCGGGGGCACAGATACGCAGTATTTT. Protein sequence: CASRSLPGGTDTQYF.

The rearrangement links TRBV30 to TRBJ1-5; D unclear. The V and J ends lost 4 bases and 7 bases respectively, with 14 bases between them. CDR1 is GTSNPN, CDR2 SVGIG, per germline (reference sequence). This CDR3 is built from 13 residues. The CDR3 nucleotides read TGTGCCTGGACCCCCGGAGCTCACCAGCCCCAGCATTTT. The encoded protein is CAWTPGAHQPQHF.

This sequence joins TRBV5-1 and TRBJ2-2, with D unresolved. There are 14 residues in the CDR3. The germline gives CDR1 SGHRS, CDR2 YFSETQ. V was trimmed by 0 bases and J by 8 bases, leaving 11 bases between them. As DNA, the CDR3 is TGCGCCAGCAGCTTGGAACCGTCAACTGGGGAGCTGTTTTTT. Translated, it gives CASSLEPSTGELFF.

The chain employs TRBV5-4 and TRBJ1-2; 7 positions match TRBD1. Germline trimming cut 3 bases from V and 7 bases from J; bases unmatched to any gene: 15. This CDR3 has 16 amino acids. Germline CDR1 and CDR2: SGHNT and YYREEE (reference sequence). CDR3 in DNA: TGTGCCAGCAGCTCTGACTCGGGAGGGGGCGACTTTGGCTACACCTTC. This gives the protein CASSSDSGGGDFGYTF. Filled out from reference TRBV5-4 and TRBJ1-2, the complete variable domain reads ETGVTQSPTHLIKTRGQQVTLRCSSQSGHNTVSWYQQALGQGPQFIFQYYREEENGRGNFPPRFSGLQFPNYSSELNVNALELDDSALYLCASSSDSGGGDFGYTFGSGTRLTVV.

This chain joins TRBV4-1 and TRBJ1-4; 10 bases are shared with TRBD1. The CDR3 is made up of 15 amino acids. In germline, CDR1 is MGHRA, CDR2 YSYEKL. Losses at the gene ends were 0 bases for V and 7 bases for J; bases not matched to a gene: 2. CDR3 in amino acids: CASSQEGQGGEKLFF. In nucleotides, the CDR3 is TGCGCCAGCAGCCAAGAAGGACAGGGGGGTGAAAAACTGTTTTTT.

The V gene is TRBV5-1, the J gene TRBJ2-1; 8 bases line up with TRBD2. This CDR3 region has 14 residues. CDR1 and CDR2 from the germline V gene are SGHRS and YFSETQ. V was clipped by 2 bases and J by 8 bases; unmatched bases: 6. The CDR3 region has the DNA TGCGCCAGCAGCTTTAGCGGGACGGGCTATGAGCAGTTCTTC. This sequence encodes CASSFSGTGYEQFF.

V is TRBV9 and J is TRBJ2-2; TRBD2 aligns across 9 bases. V was clipped by 0 bases and J by 2 bases; unmatched bases: 2. CDR3 size: 16 residues. CDR1 and CDR2 (germline): SGDLS, YYNGEE. This CDR3 is CASSVGLAENTGELFF. The CDR3 bases are TGTGCCAGCAGCGTAGGACTAGCGGAAAACACCGGGGAGCTGTTTTTT.

The table lists this clone with a count of one. The genes are TRBV7-2 and TRBJ1-1, with 8 bases lining up with TRBD1. CDR3 length: 15 residues. Germline CDR1 reads SGHTA; CDR2 reads FQGNSA. The V and J ends lost 5 bases and 4 bases, in that order; junction bases with no gene match: 9. The CDR3 coding sequence is TGTGCCAGCAGCCGCCGACAGGGGCCGGGCACTGAAGCTTTCTTT. Residues: CASSRRQGPGTEAFF.

The chain uses TRBV30 and TRBJ2-2; 10 bases fit TRBD2. With V trimmed by 2 bases and J by 6 bases, 9 bases remained unmatched. The CDR3 contains 16 residues. Germline V CDR1 and CDR2: GTSNPN, SVGIG (reference sequence). CDR3 sequence (DNA): TGTGCCTGGAGTCATCCGGGACTAGCGAAGGCCGGGGAGCTGTTTTTT. This encodes CAWSHPGLAKAGELFF.

The V and J genes are TRBV5-1 and TRBJ2-5; D is possibly TRBD2 (6 bases). Per germline, CDR1 SGHRS and CDR2 YFSETQ. Trimming took 4 bases from V and 6 from J, leaving 19 bases between them. This CDR3 spans 15 amino acids. This CDR3 reads CASSLLEEGGKTQYF. CDR3 DNA sequence: TGCGCCAGCAGCCTTCTCGAAGAGGGCGGGAAGACCCAGTACTTC.

The rearrangement joins TRBV19 to TRBJ2-5, with D perhaps TRBD2 (6 bases). V was clipped by 5 bases and J by 0 bases, with 7 bases between them. CDR3 length: 13 residues. Germline assignment: CDR1 LNHDA and CDR2 SQIVND (reference sequence). The CDR3 DNA is TGTGCCAGTAGTTGGGGGGACCAAGAGACCCAGTACTTC. This translates into CASSWGDQETQYF.

This rearrangement joins TRBV28 to TRBJ1-5; 8 nucleotides align to TRBD1. Germline loops: CDR1 MDHEN, CDR2 SYDVKM. J gave up 1 base and V 5 bases, and 10 bases lay outside the gene matches. This CDR3 comprises 17 residues. The CDR3 region is CASSTGQGGMSNQPQHF. In nucleotides, the CDR3 is TGTGCCAGCAGTACCGGACAGGGAGGGATGAGCAATCAGCCCCAGCATTTT.

In this sample, this clone turned up once. The CDR3 reads CASRHRTGGGNEKLFF. The DNA of the CDR3 is TGTGCCAGTAGGCATCGGACAGGGGGCGGTAATGAAAAACTGTTTTTT. V and J are TRBV19 and TRBJ1-4; 11 bases are a match to TRBD1. Unmatched junction bases numbered 7, after V lost 6 bases and J lost 4 bases. Germline CDR1 and CDR2: LNHDA and SQIVND (reference sequence). The CDR3 sequence is 16 residues long. Looking up the rest from reference TRBV19 and TRBJ1-4 gives the full variable domain: DGGITQSPKYLFRKEGQNVTLSCEQNLNHDAMYWYRQDPGQGLRLIYYSQIVNDFQKGDIAEGYSVSREKKESFPLTVTSAQKNPTAFYLCASRHRTGGGNEKLFFGSGTQLSVL.

The gene calls are TRBV7-8 and TRBJ2-7; TRBD1 might be the D (5 bases). The CDR3 consists of 15 residues. Germline V lookup: CDR1 SGHVS, CDR2 FQNEAQ. Trimming cost V 1 base and J 3 bases, with 13 bases left between them. CDR3 region: CASSLGQGTLYEQYF. The CDR3 nucleotides are TGTGCCAGCAGCTTAGGGCAGGGAACGCTCTACGAGCAGTACTTC.

This sequence joins TRBV29-1 and TRBJ1-4, with D maybe TRBD1 (6 bases). The CDR3 loop spans 12 amino acids. With 7 bases removed from V and 6 bases from J, the gap between germline ends came to 12 bases. Germline loops: CDR1 SQVTM, CDR2 ANQGSEA. The DNA for the CDR3 is TGCAGCGCCCGGGACAATGATGAAAAACTGTTTTTT. Residues: CSARDNDEKLFF.

The V and J genes are TRBV10-1 and TRBJ2-1, with D perhaps matching TRBD1 (6 bases). CDR1 and CDR2 (germline): WNHNN, SYGVQD (reference sequence). The V end was cut by 2 bases, the J end by 4 bases, with 9 bases between. The CDR3 totals 14 residues. The CDR3 protein is CASSETGSYNEQFF. The CDR3 DNA follows: TGCGCCAGCAGTGAGACAGGGTCGTACAATGAGCAGTTCTTC.

The chain is built from TRBV9 and TRBJ1-2; D perhaps matches TRBD1 (6 bases). There are 13 residues in the CDR3. CDR1 and CDR2 (germline): SGDLS, YYNGEE. V was clipped by 3 bases and J by 7 bases, with 13 bases between them. DNA of the CDR3: TGTGCCAGCAGCGCGGACAGTTCGGTTGGCTACACCTTC. It translates to CASSADSSVGYTF.

This clone was found once. V gene TRBV29-1 combines with J gene TRBJ1-2; D is ambiguous. Trimming pared 7 bases from V and 8 bases from J, leaving 14 bases between. Germline loops: CDR1 SQVTM, CDR2 ANQGSEA. The CDR3 extends over 11 amino acids. The CDR3 DNA is TGCAGCGGGCTAGGATCCCTGGGCTACACCTTC. This sequence encodes CSGLGSLGYTF.

The chain links TRBV7-2 to TRBJ2-7; TRBD1 matches at 7 bases. Germline-derived CDR1 and CDR2 are SGHTA and FQGNSA. The CDR3 sequence is 12 residues long. Germline trimming cut 10 bases from V and 4 bases from J; bases unmatched to any gene: 7. CDR3 sequence reads: CAISSRGYEQYF. The CDR3 coding sequence is TGTGCCATCTCGTCCAGGGGGTACGAGCAGTACTTC.